One sample yielded the 5 T cell receptor beta chains listed below, sequenced in a study of Graves' ophthalmopathy and Graves' hyperthyroidism. RNA served as the template for amplifying TCR beta CDR3 regions. The workflow started with a first-round RT-PCR run with HTBI primers and then moved on to a second-round multiplex PCR. TCRdb called the multiplex PCR reads again in MiXCR, with one record for every CDR3 protein. The sample contains roughly 50,000 distinct CDR3 sequences, around 48% of which appear only once. The sample was peripheral blood. The receptors shown here come from an adult man with Graves' ophthalmopathy.

This clonotype was found once. This rearrangement joins TRBV25-1 to TRBJ2-1; 10 nucleotides agree with TRBD2. Germline CDR1 MGHDK, CDR2 SYGVNS. The CDR3 extends over 15 amino acids. The V segment lost 6 bases and the J segment 8 bases; nucleotides outside the gene matches: 10. Here the CDR3 DNA reads TGTGCCAGCAGCCCAAGCGGGGGGGCCCTATATGAGCAGTTCTTC. As protein: CASSPSGGALYEQFF.

The table lists this clonotype with a count of one. CDR3 loop: CASSDGGSADTQYF. The DNA for the CDR3 is TGTGCCAGCAGTGACGGGGGATCCGCAGATACGCAGTATTTT. The V and J genes are TRBV6-4 and TRBJ2-3, with D perhaps being TRBD1 or TRBD2 (5 bases each). CDR1 and CDR2 from the germline V gene are MRHNA and SNTAGT. The CDR3 extends over 14 amino acids. Trimming left V 2 bases short and J 4 bases short, with 10 bases between.

For this clonotype: Relative to the germline gene, one junction end is altered; a read error may explain this. The V call is TRBV5-1, the J call TRBJ2-7, with 7 bases identical to TRBD1. This CDR3 has 15 residues. From germline, CDR1 is SGHRS and CDR2 YFSETQ. The DNA for the CDR3 is TGCGCCAGCAGCTTGGGGGACAGCAGCTCCTACGGGCAGTACTTC. It yields the protein CASSLGDSSSYGQYF.

As concerns this clonotype: The CDR3 end shows no conserved phenylalanine or tryptophan, and so a read error is likely. The DNA is omitted, as the CDR3 cannot be located on it reliably, and the CDR3 follows TCRdb's listing. The V call is TRBV7-4, the J call TRBJ2-5; TRBD1 reflects the table's D call only, with no check against the DNA. Looked up from germline, CDR1 is SGHVT and CDR2 is SQSDAQ. The CDR3 numbers 12 amino acids, ends counted. CDR3 amino acids: CASSSPLTAGGL.

This clonotype was seen a single time. The genes are TRBV5-6 and TRBJ2-1; 9 nucleotides match TRBD1. V trimming: 0 bases; J trimming: 7 bases; junction bases outside the gene matches: 8. The CDR3 loop spans 16 amino acids. From germline, CDR1 is SGHDT and CDR2 YYEEEE. The CDR3 spells CASSLGDREWYNEQFF. In nucleotides, the CDR3 is TGTGCCAGCAGCTTGGGGGACAGGGAATGGTATAATGAGCAGTTCTTC. Supplemented by reference TRBV5-6 and TRBJ2-1, the full variable domain reads DAGVTQSPTHLIKTRGQQVTLRCSPKSGHDTVSWYQQALGQGPQFIFQYYEEEERQRGNFPDRFSGHQFPNYSSELNVNALLLGDSALYLCASSLGDREWYNEQFFGPGTRLTVL.